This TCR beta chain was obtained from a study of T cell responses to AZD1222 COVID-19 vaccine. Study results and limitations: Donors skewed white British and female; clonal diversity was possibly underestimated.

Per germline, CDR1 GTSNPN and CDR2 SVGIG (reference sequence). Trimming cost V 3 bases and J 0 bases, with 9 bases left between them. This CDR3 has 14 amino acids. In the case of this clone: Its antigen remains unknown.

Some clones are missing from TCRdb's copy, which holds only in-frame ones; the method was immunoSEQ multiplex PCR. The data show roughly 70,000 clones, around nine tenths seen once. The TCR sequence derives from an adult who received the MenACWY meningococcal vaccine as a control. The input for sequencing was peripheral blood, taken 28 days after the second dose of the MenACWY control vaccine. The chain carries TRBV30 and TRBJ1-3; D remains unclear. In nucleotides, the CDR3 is TGTGCCTGGAGAAAGCAGGTCTCTGGAAACACCATATATTTT. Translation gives CAWRKQVSGNTIYF. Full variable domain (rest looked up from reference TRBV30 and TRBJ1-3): SQTIHQWPATLVQPVGSPLSLECTVEGTSNPNLYWYRQAAGRGLQLLFYSVGIGQISSEVPQNLSASRPQDRQFILSSKKLLLSDSGFYLCAWRKQVSGNTIYFGEGSWLTVV.